Following are 30 T cell receptor beta chains from one sample sequenced in a study of blood T cell repertoires in COVID-19. Assay used: immunoSEQ multiplex PCR; TCRdb lists only in-frame clones, some missing. There are about 270,000 clones in the sample; roughly nine tenths occur only once, and approximately 4% lies in the top ten. Sequenced sample: peripheral blood. The source of these receptors is a man between 60 and 75 years old who had recovered from COVID-19.

The V and J genes are TRBV9 and TRBJ2-7, with 12 bases that match TRBD2. The CDR3 length is 17 residues. Losses at the gene ends were 3 bases for V and 6 bases for J; bases not matched to a gene: 13. Germline V gene sequence: CDR1 SGDLS, CDR2 YYNGEE. In nucleotides, the CDR3 is TGTGCCAGCAGCGCGGGGACTAGCGGGTTCCCCCCGGGCGAGCAGTACTTC. Translating it yields CASSAGTSGFPPGEQYF.

The gene calls are TRBV9 and TRBJ1-2; 7 bases match TRBD1. The CDR3 contains 16 residues. The V segment lost 4 bases and the J segment 1 base; nucleotides outside the gene matches: 10. In germline, CDR1 is SGDLS, CDR2 YYNGEE. In DNA, the CDR3 is TGTGCCAGCAGCCCTCGGGGGACAGACTTTAACTATGGCTACACCTTC. Its protein is CASSPRGTDFNYGYTF.

The rearrangement uses TRBV19 and TRBJ1-2; 7 bases match TRBD1. This CDR3 is 17 amino acids long. The V and J ends lost 1 base and 8 bases, in that order; junction bases with no gene match: 16. Germline-derived CDR1 and CDR2 are LNHDA and SQIVND (reference sequence). In DNA form, the CDR3 reads TGTGCCAGTAGTATAGTCGGGCAACAGGGGCCCCATCGGGGCTACACCTTC. It is translated as CASSIVGQQGPHRGYTF.

V gene TRBV27 combines with J gene TRBJ2-1, with 10 bases that match TRBD1. Germline trimming cut 4 bases from V and 3 bases from J; bases unmatched to any gene: 6. Germline V gives CDR1 MNHEY, CDR2 SMNVEV (reference sequence). This CDR3 has 16 residues. The CDR3 coding sequence is TGTGCCAGCAGTTCCCCGGGACAGGGGTTCTACAATGAGCAGTTCTTC. It translates to CASSSPGQGFYNEQFF.

This chain uses TRBV7-9 with TRBJ2-2; 9 bases agree with TRBD2. Germline values: CDR1 SEHNR, CDR2 FQNEAQ (reference sequence). The CDR3 covers 18 residues. V shed 1 base and J 1 base; nucleotides not matched to a gene: 7. CDR3 loop: CASSLVLAGALNTGELFF. The CDR3 DNA sequence: TGTGCCAGCAGCTTAGTATTAGCGGGGGCGCTGAACACCGGGGAGCTGTTTTTT.

The V gene is TRBV18, the J gene TRBJ2-1; 12 positions match TRBD2. Germline trimming cut 1 base from V and 5 bases from J; bases unmatched to any gene: 12. The germline gives CDR1 KGHSH, CDR2 LQKENI. The length of the CDR3 is 19 residues. The CDR3: CASSPLKSTSGGTNNEQFF. The CDR3, as DNA: TGTGCCAGCTCACCACTAAAATCCACTAGCGGGGGGACCAACAATGAGCAGTTCTTC.

The chain uses TRBV4-1 and TRBJ2-1, with 9 bases identical to TRBD2. The CDR3 extends over 14 amino acids. From germline, CDR1 is MGHRA and CDR2 YSYEKL. With 6 bases clipped from V and 4 bases from J, the junction kept 4 bases outside the gene matches. The CDR3 DNA is TGCGCCAGCAGTCAACTAGCGGGTTACAATGAGCAGTTCTTC. Protein sequence: CASSQLAGYNEQFF.

V and J are TRBV2 and TRBJ1-2; D is perhaps TRBD1 (5 bases). V lost 7 bases and J 6 bases, leaving 15 bases between the germline ends. This CDR3 is 13 amino acids long. CDR1 and CDR2 from the germline V gene are SNHLY and FYNNEI. CDR3 sequence reads: CASKNLGGNGYTF. Written as DNA, the CDR3 is TGTGCCAGCAAAAACCTCGGGGGTAATGGCTACACCTTC.

The rearrangement links TRBV6-5 to TRBJ1-2, with 7 bases aligning to TRBD1. Germline CDR1 reads MNHEY; CDR2 reads SVGAGI. CDR3 length: 15 amino acids. The V gene end was trimmed by 2 bases and the J gene end by 4 bases; junction bases not matched to a gene: 7. The CDR3 DNA follows: TGTGCCAGCAGTTACCTGACGGGACAGATCTATGGCTACACCTTC. Amino acids: CASSYLTGQIYGYTF.

This clone was seen at least ten times. The chain joins TRBV10-3 to TRBJ1-1; 8 bases fit TRBD1. CDR1 is ENHRY, CDR2 SYGVKD, per germline. The CDR3 loop spans 14 amino acids. V dropped 7 bases and J dropped 0; count of bases not matched to a gene: 4. For the CDR3, the DNA is TGTGCCATCAAGGGACAGGCGATGAACACTGAAGCTTTCTTT. Its translation: CAIKGQAMNTEAFF.

This clone was detected only once. The chain links TRBV27 to TRBJ2-3; 10 bases align to TRBD2. The germline CDR1 and CDR2 sequences are MNHEY and SMNVEV (reference sequence). The CDR3 is 18 amino acids. The J segment lost 3 bases and the V segment lost 7 bases, leaving 16 bases of the junction unmatched. The CDR3 reads CASTYRWGSGGLTDTQYF. For the CDR3, the DNA is TGTGCCAGCACCTACCGATGGGGTAGCGGGGGGTTGACAGATACGCAGTATTTT.

The rearrangement links TRBV27 to TRBJ1-4; 7 positions match TRBD1. Trimming at V came to 4 bases and at J to 6 bases, leaving 8 bases not matched to a gene. This CDR3 contains 15 residues. Germline CDR1 and CDR2: MNHEY and SMNVEV (reference sequence). The CDR3 reads CASSSVPRGDEKLFF. DNA for the CDR3: TGTGCCAGCAGTTCCGTTCCCAGGGGGGATGAAAAACTGTTTTTT.

The chain uses TRBV7-9 and TRBJ1-1; TRBD1 matches 11 bases. Per germline, CDR1 SEHNR and CDR2 FQNEAQ (reference sequence). CDR3 length equals 16 residues. V shed 4 bases, J shed 4 bases, and the junction held 8 bases outside the gene matches. The CDR3 DNA follows: TGTGCCAGCAGCTACCCGGACAGGGGGCGGTTCACTGAAGCTTTCTTT. Amino acid sequence: CASSYPDRGRFTEAFF.

This rearrangement joins TRBV13 to TRBJ2-4; 12 nucleotides agree with TRBD2. V was clipped by 5 bases and J by 9 bases; unmatched bases: 17. Germline V gives CDR1 PRHDT, CDR2 FYEKMQ (reference sequence). The CDR3 contains 18 residues. CDR3 amino acids: CASSPLSSGGARDGIQYF. CDR3 in DNA: TGTGCCAGCAGCCCCTTATCTAGCGGGGGGGCCCGTGATGGCATTCAGTACTTC. Combining the CDR3 with reference TRBV13 and TRBJ2-4 gives the whole variable domain AAGVIQSPRHLIKEKRETATLKCYPIPRHDTVYWYQQGPGQDPQFLISFYEKMQSDKGSIPDRFSAQQFSDYHSELNMSSLELGDSALYFCASSPLSSGGARDGIQYFGAGTRLSVL.

The chain is built from TRBV11-2 and TRBJ1-1; 9 bases align to TRBD1. This CDR3 is built from 17 residues. V was clipped by 5 bases and J by 4 bases; unmatched bases: 14. CDR1 SGHAT and CDR2 FQNNGV come from the germline V gene. This CDR3 is CASSVGQGGLSGTEAFF. The DNA for the CDR3 is TGTGCCAGCAGCGTGGGACAGGGAGGTTTGAGTGGCACTGAAGCTTTCTTT.

The chain has TRBV29-1 and TRBJ2-3, with 11 bases lining up with TRBD1. CDR1 is SQVTM, CDR2 ANQGSEA, per germline. The CDR3 spans 14 residues. The V segment lost 6 bases and the J segment 4 bases; nucleotides outside the gene matches: 6. The CDR3 nucleotides are TGCAGCGTCTCCGGGACAGGGGGACCAGATACGCAGTATTTT. Its translation is CSVSGTGGPDTQYF.

This rearrangement joins TRBV6-5 to TRBJ1-2, with 9 bases aligning to TRBD1. CDR3 length equals 14 residues. Germline loops: CDR1 MNHEY, CDR2 SVGAGI. J lost 1 base, V lost 6 bases, and 3 bases had no gene match. The CDR3 DNA reads TGTGCCAGCAGAGACAGGGGGAGTAACTATGGCTACACCTTC. Amino acid sequence: CASRDRGSNYGYTF.

V gene TRBV2 combines with J gene TRBJ2-7; 7 nucleotides align to TRBD2. The CDR3 sequence is 14 residues long. Germline assignment: CDR1 SNHLY and CDR2 FYNNEI. J gave up 0 bases and V 7 bases, and 6 bases lay outside the gene matches. CDR3 sequence reads: CASIGGGVSYEQYF. The CDR3 region has the DNA TGTGCCAGCATTGGCGGGGGAGTCTCCTACGAGCAGTACTTC.

The chain combines TRBV18 with TRBJ2-7; 9 bases match TRBD1. CDR3 length: 15 residues. Germline CDR1 reads KGHSH; CDR2 reads LQKENI. The V segment lost 2 bases and the J segment 3 bases; nucleotides outside the gene matches: 5. The CDR3 DNA sequence: TGTGCCAGCTCACCAACTCGGACAGGGGTCTACGAGCAGTACTTC. Protein: CASSPTRTGVYEQYF. The variable domain in full, completed from reference TRBV18 and TRBJ2-7, reads NAGVMQNPRHLVRRRGQEARLRCSPMKGHSHVYWYRQLPEEGLKFMVYLQKENIIDESGMPKERFSAEFPKEGPSILRIQQVVRGDSAAYFCASSPTRTGVYEQYFGPGTRLTVT.

This clone was detected only once. CDR3 nucleotide sequence: TGTGCCAGCAGCACCGGACAGGGACGTGTCTACGAGCAGTACTTC. This translates into CASSTGQGRVYEQYF. The chain uses TRBV7-3 and TRBJ2-7; TRBD1 aligns across 8 bases. This CDR3 has 15 amino acids. V was pared by 5 bases and J by 3 bases, with 9 bases of the junction left unmatched. Germline assignment: CDR1 SGHTA and CDR2 FQGTGA.

The chain recombines TRBV14 with TRBJ1-5; weak D call: TRBD1 (5 bases). This CDR3 region has 14 residues. Germline values: CDR1 SGHDN, CDR2 FVKESK. Between the trimmed V and J ends, which lost 4 bases and 1 base, there was a span of 8 bases. This CDR3 reads CASSLRGSNQPQHF. For the CDR3, the DNA is TGTGCCAGCAGCCTCCGGGGGAGCAATCAGCCCCAGCATTTT.

This clone was seen a handful of times. The chain uses TRBV5-4 and TRBJ2-5; D not certain. Trimming took 0 bases from V and 2 from J, leaving 5 bases between them. The CDR3 length is 13 residues. Germline loops: CDR1 SGHNT, CDR2 YYREEE (reference sequence). In nucleotides, the CDR3 is TGTGCCAGCAGCTTGGACAGACAAGAGACCCAGTACTTC. Translating gives CASSLDRQETQYF. The whole variable domain, filled in from reference TRBV5-4 and TRBJ2-5, reads ETGVTQSPTHLIKTRGQQVTLRCSSQSGHNTVSWYQQALGQGPQFIFQYYREEENGRGNFPPRFSGLQFPNYSSELNVNALELDDSALYLCASSLDRQETQYFGPGTRLLVL.

This sequence joins TRBV18 and TRBJ2-1; 9 bases match TRBD1. The CDR3 runs to 16 residues. With V trimmed by 5 bases and J by 4 bases, 9 bases remained unmatched. Germline V gene data show CDR1 as KGHSH and CDR2 as LQKENI. CDR3 amino acids: CASSSSSGTGYNEQFF. The CDR3 DNA reads as TGTGCCAGCTCATCCTCGAGCGGGACAGGGTACAATGAGCAGTTCTTC.

V is TRBV5-6 and J is TRBJ2-7; D is undetermined. This CDR3 comprises 16 residues. Looked up from germline, CDR1 is SGHDT and CDR2 is YYEEEE. Deletions cut 0 bases from V and 3 bases from J, with 16 bases between. CDR3 coding DNA: TGTGCCAGCAGCTTGGTTGCCGGGTCCGCATACTACGAGCAGTACTTC. This sequence encodes CASSLVAGSAYYEQYF.

The rearrangement uses TRBV6-5 and TRBJ2-7; possibly TRBD2 for D (6 bases). This CDR3 contains 16 residues. Trimming left V 2 bases short and J 0 bases short, with 14 bases between. Germline lookup yields CDR1 MNHEY and CDR2 SVGAGI. CDR3 DNA sequence: TGTGCCAGCAGTTACACCGGGACTCAAGCCTCCTACGAGCAGTACTTC. It is translated as CASSYTGTQASYEQYF.

The gene calls are TRBV4-2 and TRBJ1-2, with D perhaps TRBD1 (6 bases). V was shortened by 0 bases and J by 3 bases, with 8 bases between the two germline ends. The CDR3 extends over 14 amino acids. Germline V lookup: CDR1 LGHNA, CDR2 YNFKEQ. For the CDR3, the DNA is TGTGCCAGCAGCCAAGACAGGGGTTACTATGGCTACACCTTC. This sequence encodes CASSQDRGYYGYTF.

This chain uses TRBV2 with TRBJ2-7, with D unclear. The CDR3 is 12 residues long. From germline, CDR1 is SNHLY and CDR2 FYNNEI. The V and J ends lost 5 bases and 5 bases respectively, with 10 bases between them. The DNA for the CDR3 is TGTGCCAGCAGTCCTGCCTCGGACGAGCAGTACTTC. Protein product: CASSPASDEQYF.

For the CDR3, the DNA is TGTGCCAGCAGCTCTACGGACAGGGTCTTTTCACCCCTCCACTTT. This codes for CASSSTDRVFSPLHF. The chain combines TRBV5-6 with TRBJ1-6; the match to TRBD1 covers 8 bases. J lost 9 bases, V lost 3 bases, and 8 bases had no gene match. This CDR3 has 15 amino acids. The germline CDR1 and CDR2 sequences are SGHDT and YYEEEE.

The genes are TRBV28 and TRBJ1-4; the D is unclear. The V gene's germline CDR1 is MDHEN and CDR2 SYDVKM. Trimming left V 4 bases short and J 6 bases short, with 12 bases between. The CDR3 spans 14 residues. In nucleotides, the CDR3 is TGTGCCAGCAGTTGGGTTGCGGGTGATGAAAAACTGTTTTTT. Protein: CASSWVAGDEKLFF.

The genes are TRBV5-4 and TRBJ1-1; 8 bases map to TRBD1. V shed 4 bases and J 4 bases; nucleotides not matched to a gene: 9. The germline V gene encodes CDR1 SGHNT and CDR2 YYREEE (reference sequence). The CDR3 is 15 residues long. The CDR3 DNA reads TGTGCCAGCAGCCGTTCGACAGGGGCGAGCACTGAAGCTTTCTTT. Its protein is CASSRSTGASTEAFF.